This record looks at one T cell receptor (beta chain) sequence and its context. Its specificity is unknown. The junction shows a germline mismatch at one end, possibly a read error. The source of the sample is a study of prognosis after radiotherapy for stage I lung cancer. Study details: Medical inoperability applied to all of the non-small cell lung cancer patients. Nobody among the patients got concurrent therapy with stereotactic body radiotherapy. The study's findings and limits: Patients who developed distant metastases had lower Shannon entropy after stereotactic body radiation therapy.

Germline CDR1 MNHNS, CDR2 SASEGT. The CDR3 contains 14 residues. By two-round multiplex PCR, the TCR beta CDR3 was amplified from genomic DNA. The authors ran first-round PCR with primers specific to each TRBV and TRBJ gene. One entry per CDR3 protein, called by TCRdb with MiXCR from the multiplex PCR reads. The table has about 51,000 distinct CDR3 sequences, over 30% seen once; the top ten hold about a tenth. The sequence came from a donor over 45 with non-small cell lung cancer. This chain links TRBV6-1 with TRBJ2-2; 8 bases line up with TRBD2. The material was PBMCs, obtained before or after stereotactic body radiation therapy (not recorded which). The CDR3 reads CVSNRAGETVELFF. Here the CDR3 DNA reads TGTGTCAGCAACCGAGCGGGAGAGACCGTGGAGCTGTTTTTT.